The T cell receptor beta chain under discussion was sequenced for a study of Ad26.COV2.S vaccination and SARS-CoV-2 variants. Overall study: Recipients of Ad26.COV2.S got it intramuscularly, once or twice 56 days apart. Study results and caveats: The placebo group had lower spike-specific TCR breadth than the vaccine recipients did. With respect to non-spike TCR breadth, vaccine and placebo recipients were similar.

A single count supports this clone. Its antigen is undetermined. As to treatment: about 20 received Ad26.COV2.S at low or high dose, single or two shots; 5 received placebo; per-sample allocation not given. Samples analyzed were those drawn on day 63 after the first vaccine or placebo injection. Data came from immunoSEQ multiplex PCR; TCRdb stores just in-frame clones and leaves some out. The sample has hundreds of thousands of clones, roughly 89% seen once; the top ten hold just over 2.5%. This TCR came from a person between 18 and 65 years old who received the Ad26.COV2.S COVID-19 vaccine or a placebo. The material was peripheral blood, obtained in a trial of Ad26.COV2.S vaccine versus placebo.

The CDR3 sequence: CASSFSGVGTEAFF. The CDR3 DNA reads as TGTGCCAGCAGCTTTTCAGGGGTCGGCACTGAAGCTTTCTTT. This chain uses TRBV7-2 with TRBJ1-1, with D possibly being TRBD1 (6 bases). V lost 3 bases and J lost 4, with 12 bases in between. The V gene's germline CDR1 is SGHTA and CDR2 FQGNSA. The CDR3 runs to 14 residues.